This T cell receptor (beta chain) was retrieved from a study of blood T cell repertoires in COVID-19. Overall study context: From T cells, B-cell-depleted T cells, or PBMCs came the material, which was cDNA or gDNA.

Germline V gives CDR1 SGDLS, CDR2 YYNGEE. Trimming cost V 3 bases and J 7 bases; bases outside gene matches: 9. This CDR3 has 15 residues. TCRdb's copy holds only in-frame clones and misses some; the assay was immunoSEQ multiplex PCR. The table shows about 360,000 clones, with 88% occurring only once. Notes on this clone: Other DNA sequences in the sample encode the same CDR3.

Participants, 18 to 89 years old, spanned 25 or so US areas. Participants were placed into cohorts based on the clinical history they reported. This chain connects TRBV9 to TRBJ1-5; 8 positions agree with TRBD1. This TCR derives from a woman between 35 and 50 years old with acute COVID-19. The sample taken for sequencing was PBMCs or T cells enriched from blood (not recorded which). CDR3 protein: CASSATGTGGQPQHF. The CDR3 nucleotides are TGTGCCAGCAGCGCAACAGGGACAGGAGGACAGCCCCAGCATTTT.